These 26 T cell receptor beta chains were sequenced from one sample in a study of tumor-infiltrating lymphocytes in primary liver carcinoma. Without any cell sorting, roughly 20-32 mg of bulk tissue yielded co-extracted RNA and DNA. With a constant-region primer, TCR beta cDNA was made from approximately 450 ng of total RNA. Libraries covering TCR beta were generated through three nested multiplex PCR rounds (using a slightly modified ARM-PCR). TRBV1-TRBV30 forward primers paired with a C-beta reverse primer drove the first two PCR rounds, about 9 cycles each. A single record per CDR3 protein comes from TCRdb applying MiXCR to the multiplex PCR reads. The table has about 78,000 distinct CDR3 sequences, approximately 74% seen once. Input material: liver tumor tissue from sampling region 4. Described subset: tumor region T4, right-lateral pole. Source of these receptors: a man aged 40-49 years with primary liver carcinoma and hepatitis B virus infection.

The V call is TRBV6-1, the J call TRBJ1-1, with unresolved D. The V gene lost 5 bases and the J gene lost 5 bases, with 9 bases spanning the gap. CDR1 is MNHNS, CDR2 SASEGT, per germline. The CDR3 consists of 12 residues. The chain's CDR3 is CASSYVGTEAFF. For the CDR3, the DNA is TGTGCCAGCAGTTACGTGGGTACTGAAGCTTTCTTT.

This clonotype was observed at least ten times. The J gene is TRBJ1-5, the V gene TRBV6-6; perhaps TRBD1 as D (5 bases). Germline V gene sequence: CDR1 MNHNY, CDR2 SVGAGI (reference sequence). The CDR3 loop spans 18 amino acids. The germline V and J ends were trimmed by 6 bases and 2 bases, with 23 bases remaining between them. The DNA of the CDR3 is TGTGCCAGCAGGCGGGATGGCAGGGCATATACGGGCAATCAGCCCCAGCATTTT. It yields the protein CASRRDGRAYTGNQPQHF.

This clonotype has only a few counts. V usage is TRBV19 and J usage is TRBJ2-2; a possible D gene is TRBD1 (6 bases). This CDR3 comprises 14 residues. Trimming removed 5 bases from V and 3 bases from J, with 10 bases in between. Per the germline V gene, CDR1 is LNHDA and CDR2 is SQIVND (reference sequence). CDR3 protein: CASSQGSYTGELFF. The CDR3 bases are TGTGCCAGTAGTCAGGGGTCTTACACCGGGGAGCTGTTTTTT.

To note about this clonotype: The junction departs from the called germline gene at one end, perhaps through a read error. The genes are TRBV14 and TRBJ1-1; D uncertain. From germline, CDR1 is SGHDN and CDR2 FVKESK. This CDR3 has 12 amino acids. The CDR3 protein is CAGSRSGSGAFF. Written as DNA, the CDR3 is TGTGCCGGCAGCCGATCAGGTTCTGGAGCTTTCTTT.

This clonotype was detected only once. At one end the junction does not follow the germline gene, possibly because of a read error. CDR3 protein: CVSSLAGAKQCF. DNA of the CDR3: TGTGTCAGCAGCTTAGCGGGGGCAAAACAGTGCTTC. The chain carries TRBV11-1 and TRBJ2-7, with 9 bases fitting TRBD2. Germline CDR1 reads SGHAT; CDR2 reads FQDESV (reference sequence). The CDR3 is 12 amino acids.

Many counts were recorded for this clonotype. V is TRBV5-8 and J is TRBJ2-1; the D gene is possibly TRBD2 (5 bases). Germline V gene sequence: CDR1 SGHTS, CDR2 YDEGEE. Trimming removed 4 bases from V and 4 bases from J, with 9 bases in between. The CDR3 has 13 residues. In DNA form, the CDR3 reads TGTGCCAGCAGCCAAACTAGTTACAATGAGCAGTTCTTC. The encoded protein is CASSQTSYNEQFF.

Concerning this clonotype itself: A much larger clone differs from this one at a single base, so this may be a read error. The chain employs TRBV5-1 and TRBJ1-2, with a possible D match to TRBD1 (6 bases). V shed 8 bases and J shed 0 bases, with 11 bases lying between them. The V gene's germline CDR1 is SGHRS and CDR2 YFSETQ. This CDR3 contains 13 residues. CDR3: CASTAGANYGYTF. The DNA of the CDR3 is TGCGCCAGTACGGCAGGGGCTAACTATGGCTACACCTTC.

Remarks on this clonotype: The CDR3 ends on some other residue instead of the conserved phenylalanine or tryptophan, so this is likely a read error. The chain combines TRBV6-1 with TRBJ1-5; D unresolved. Germline-derived CDR1 and CDR2 are MNHNS and SASEGT. CDR3 length: 15 amino acids. The DNA of the CDR3 is TGTGCCAGTAGTGAATGGGGTCTTGGCAATCAGCCCCAGCATTCT. Translation gives CASSEWGLGNQPQHS.

In its sample, this clonotype was seen a few times. The chain recombines TRBV2 with TRBJ1-4, with 7 bases fitting TRBD1. CDR3 size: 14 residues. Germline CDR1 is SNHLY and CDR2 is FYNNEI. V lost 5 bases to trimming and J lost 8 bases; unmatched junction nucleotides: 8. CDR3 nucleotide sequence: TGTGCCAGCAGTTATTCCCAGGGGGACGAAAAACTGTTTTTT. Its protein is CASSYSQGDEKLFF.

The chain employs TRBV6-2 or TRBV6-3 and TRBJ2-3, with D possibly matching TRBD2 (5 bases). Trimming stripped 7 bases from V and 1 base from J, with 21 bases between. The CDR3 spans 17 residues. Germline assignment: CDR1 MNHEY and CDR2 SVGEGT. The DNA of the CDR3 is TGTGCCAGCACCACGAGGGATTCCCGGAACGGCACAGATACGCAGTATTTT. As protein: CASTTRDSRNGTDTQYF.

As regards this clonotype: The germline gene is not matched at one end of the junction; a read error may be the cause. The gene calls are TRBV6-1 and TRBJ2-7; 9 bases match TRBD2. There are 14 residues in the CDR3. The germline V gene has CDR1 MNHNS and CDR2 SASEGT. This CDR3 is CTSNLAGAPYEQYF. The CDR3 DNA reads TGTACCAGCAACTTAGCGGGAGCGCCCTACGAGCAGTACTTC.

About this clonotype: A much more abundant neighbour one base away suggests this may be a read error. V and J are TRBV28 and TRBJ1-1, with TRBD1 identical over 9 bases. This CDR3 is 16 amino acids long. CDR1 is MDHEN, CDR2 SYDVKM, per germline. The CDR3, as DNA: TGTACCAGCAGGCCTAGACCGGGACAGGGTAACACTGAAGCTTTCTTT. This sequence encodes CTSRPRPGQGNTEAFF.

This clonotype was counted at least ten times. The chain combines TRBV29-1 with TRBJ2-1, with 8 bases fitting TRBD2. The CDR3 runs to 15 residues. The germline CDR1 and CDR2 sequences are SQVTM and ANQGSEA. V dropped 3 bases and J dropped 1; count of bases not matched to a gene: 5. CDR3 sequence: CSVETGTRSYNEQFF. The CDR3 nucleotides are TGCAGCGTTGAGACCGGGACTAGATCCTACAATGAGCAGTTCTTC.

At least ten counts were recorded for this clonotype. The J gene is TRBJ2-3, the V gene TRBV5-1; D remains ambiguous. Trimming left V 3 bases short and J 2 bases short, with 7 bases between. The CDR3 is 13 residues long. In germline, CDR1 is SGHRS, CDR2 YFSETQ. The CDR3 DNA is TGCGCCAGCAGCTCCGAGCCCACAGATACGCAGTATTTT. Amino acid sequence: CASSSEPTDTQYF.

As for this clonotype: One end of the junction varies from germline; a read error may be responsible. This chain uses TRBV11-2 with TRBJ2-7; TRBD2 aligns across 7 bases. Germline assignment: CDR1 SGHAT and CDR2 FQNNGV. The CDR3 has 13 residues. The CDR3 here is CVSGLSELASRYF. CDR3 DNA: TGTGTCAGCGGCTTAAGTGAACTAGCGTCGCGGTACTTC.

The chain combines TRBV20-1 with TRBJ2-3; the match to TRBD2 covers 7 bases. With V trimmed by 5 bases and J by 0 bases, 5 bases remained unmatched. The CDR3 is 14 amino acids. Germline loops: CDR1 DFQATT, CDR2 SNEGSKA (reference sequence). The CDR3 region is CSAPDGGSTDTQYF. The CDR3 region has the DNA TGCAGTGCTCCTGACGGGGGGAGCACAGATACGCAGTATTTT.

As to this clonotype: One junction end disagrees with the germline gene, perhaps due to a read error. This chain joins TRBV10-2 and TRBJ1-2; TRBD1 matches 8 bases. Germline lookup yields CDR1 WSHSY and CDR2 SAAADI. The CDR3 contains 15 residues. CDR3 sequence reads: CANSDWAGGLVGYTF. The CDR3 region has the DNA TGCGCCAACAGTGATTGGGCAGGGGGCCTCGTTGGCTACACCTTC.

Comment on this clonotype: At one end the junction does not follow the germline gene, possibly because of a read error. DNA of the CDR3: TGTGCCATCAGTGAAGAGGGCCCTAGGGTTAGCAATCAGCCCAAGCATTTT. Translated, it gives CAISEEGPRVSNQPKHF. The chain combines TRBV10-3 with TRBJ1-5; D ambiguous. Germline CDR1 is ENHRY and CDR2 is SYGVKD. This CDR3 has 17 amino acids.

Comment on this clonotype: The conserved closing phenylalanine or tryptophan is absent in this CDR3, likely reflecting a read error. The V gene is TRBV4-2, the J gene TRBJ2-5; 7 positions match TRBD1. From germline, CDR1 is LGHNA and CDR2 YNFKEQ. The V gene end was trimmed by 2 bases and the J gene end by 5 bases; junction bases not matched to a gene: 8. The CDR3 is 15 residues long. The CDR3 bases are TGTGCCAGCAGCCAAACGGACAGGTTGGCCGAGACCCAGTACTTA. Protein sequence: CASSQTDRLAETQYL.

This clonotype was counted ten times or more. V usage is TRBV6-1 and J usage is TRBJ2-3; D tentatively reads TRBD1 or TRBD2 (5 bases each). Germline CDR1 MNHNS, CDR2 SASEGT. The CDR3 sequence is 14 residues long. Trimming cost V 4 bases and J 0 bases, with 8 bases left between them. The CDR3 sequence: CASSVGDSTDTQYF. The CDR3 DNA is TGTGCCAGCAGTGTTGGGGACAGCACAGATACGCAGTATTTT.

About this clonotype itself: A junction boundary mismatches the germline segment, possibly from a read error. J is TRBJ2-1 and V is TRBV5-1, with 7 bases identical to TRBD1. Per the germline V gene, CDR1 is SGHRS and CDR2 is YFSETQ. This CDR3 is 15 amino acids long. The CDR3 DNA is TGCACCAGCGGCTTCAGACAGGGCTCCTACAATGAGCAGTTCTTC. Its protein product is CTSGFRQGSYNEQFF. The full variable domain, its missing parts supplied by reference TRBV5-1 and TRBJ2-1, is KAGVTQTPRYLIKTRGQQVTLSCSPISGHRSVSWYQQTPGQGLQFLFEYFSETQRNKGNFPGRFSGRQFSNSRSEMNVSTLELGDSALYLCTSGFRQGSYNEQFFGPGTRLTVL.

Worth noting for this clonotype: The CDR3 does not end in the conserved phenylalanine or tryptophan, so this is likely a read error. V is TRBV11-2 and J is TRBJ2-3; weak D call: TRBD2 (6 bases). Germline V gene data show CDR1 as SGHAT and CDR2 as FQNNGV. This CDR3 is 14 amino acids long. CDR3 DNA: TGTGCTGGAGGGGCACTGGAGCCCGCAGATACGCAGTATTCT. The encoded protein is CAGGALEPADTQYS.

Points on this clonotype: The final CDR3 position lacks the conserved phenylalanine or tryptophan, pointing to a likely read error. V usage is TRBV6-1 and J usage is TRBJ2-2, with D tentatively TRBD1 or TRBD2 (5 bases each). Germline loops: CDR1 MNHNS, CDR2 SASEGT. The CDR3 runs 14 residues. The CDR3 DNA follows: TGTGCCAGCCCAAGGGACCCGAACACCCGGGAGCTGTTTCTT. Amino acids: CASPRDPNTRELFL.

This chain uses TRBV7-9 with TRBJ1-5; D gene uncertain. The CDR3 has 13 amino acids. The germline V and J ends were trimmed by 5 bases and 7 bases, with 12 bases remaining between them. Germline values: CDR1 SEHNR, CDR2 FQNEAQ (reference sequence). The CDR3 DNA follows: TGTGCCAGCAGCAACATGGAGGTCCAGCCCCAGCATTTT. It specifies CASSNMEVQPQHF.

This clonotype was counted many times. The rearrangement links TRBV29-1 to TRBJ2-1; D is perhaps TRBD2 (5 bases). Germline assignment: CDR1 SQVTM and CDR2 ANQGSEA. This CDR3 contains 18 residues. With 7 bases removed from V and 1 base from J, the gap between germline ends came to 26 bases. The CDR3 region has the DNA TGCAGCGCCTTCGGGGAGAGGAAGGCCATAATGTCCTACAATGAGCAGTTCTTC. It yields the protein CSAFGERKAIMSYNEQFF.

The rearrangement uses TRBV28 and TRBJ2-1; maybe TRBD1 (6 bases). CDR1 is MDHEN and CDR2 is SYDVKM in the germline V gene. This CDR3 comprises 21 residues. Trimming took off 5 bases at V and 8 bases at J, with 37 bases between the two ends. This CDR3 is CASSPTTRYRVPSPWVYEQFF. The CDR3 region has the DNA TGTGCCAGCAGTCCTACCACCCGTTACAGGGTACCAAGCCCGTGGGTCTATGAGCAGTTCTTC.